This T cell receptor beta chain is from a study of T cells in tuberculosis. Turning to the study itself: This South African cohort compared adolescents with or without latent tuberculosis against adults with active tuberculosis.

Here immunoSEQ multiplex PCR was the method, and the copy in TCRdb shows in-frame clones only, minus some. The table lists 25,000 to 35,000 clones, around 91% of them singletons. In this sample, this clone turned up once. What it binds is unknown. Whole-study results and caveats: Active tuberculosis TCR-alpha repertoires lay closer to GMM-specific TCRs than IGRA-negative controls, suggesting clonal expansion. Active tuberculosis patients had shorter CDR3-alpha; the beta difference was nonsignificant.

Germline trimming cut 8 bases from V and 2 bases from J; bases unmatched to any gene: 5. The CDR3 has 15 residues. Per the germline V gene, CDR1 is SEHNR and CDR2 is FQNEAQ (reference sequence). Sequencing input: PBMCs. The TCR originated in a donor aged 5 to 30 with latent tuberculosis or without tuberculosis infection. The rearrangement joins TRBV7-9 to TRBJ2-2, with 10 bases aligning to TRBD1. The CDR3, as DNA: TGTGCCAGCGAACCGACAGGGGGCAACACCGGGGAGCTGTTTTTT. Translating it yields CASEPTGGNTGELFF.